Below, 5 T cell receptor beta chains from the same sample are listed, as sequenced in a study of blood T cell repertoires in COVID-19. Assay: immunoSEQ multiplex PCR; the TCRdb copy retains only in-frame clones and omits some. This sample carries around 93,000 clones, over 70% of them seen once, and the ten largest clones take 3.5% to 5%. Sequencing used peripheral blood. The source is a man aged 55-75 years with acute or convalescent COVID-19.

CDR3 in DNA: TGTGCCAGCAGCCCCTGGACTAGCGGGAGAATTAGTGAGTTCTTC. It encodes CASSPWTSGRISEFF. This sequence joins TRBV5-6 and TRBJ2-1, with 13 bases that match TRBD2. The V gene end was trimmed by 4 bases and the J gene end by 14 bases; junction bases not matched to a gene: 12. Germline CDR1 SGHDT, CDR2 YYEEEE. The CDR3 has 15 amino acids.

This chain connects TRBV21-1 to TRBJ2-7; TRBD2 was called by the table and not checked on the DNA. TRBV21-1 is reported as a pseudogene. This CDR3 spans 11 amino acids. DNA of the CDR3: TGTGCCATCGGTCGGGTCTACGAGCAGTACGTC. This encodes CAIGRVYEQYV.

The genes are TRBV3-1 (or the pseudogene TRBV3-2) and TRBJ2-7; 8 bases are shared with TRBD2. J was trimmed by 2 bases and V by 3 bases; bases with no gene match: 9. The CDR3 loop spans 16 amino acids. The germline V gene has CDR1 LGHDT and CDR2 YNNKEL (reference sequence). The CDR3 loop is CASSHITGTRAYEQYF. CDR3 nucleotides: TGTGCCAGCAGCCATATCACCGGGACTAGAGCCTACGAGCAGTACTTC.

This rearrangement joins TRBV3-1 (or the pseudogene TRBV3-2) to TRBJ2-5; possible D gene TRBD2, 5 bases. V was trimmed by 0 bases and J by 4 bases, leaving 21 bases between them. Germline V gene data show CDR1 as LGHDT and CDR2 as YNNKEL (reference sequence). The CDR3 totals 18 residues. The CDR3 coding sequence is TGTGCCAGCAGCCAAGAGATAAGTGATCTAGCTGGGCGAGAGACCCAGTACTTC. Protein: CASSQEISDLAGRETQYF.

The chain uses TRBV2 and TRBJ2-7; the match to TRBD1 covers 11 bases. The V segment lost 7 bases and the J segment 5 bases; nucleotides outside the gene matches: 7. This CDR3 comprises 14 residues. The germline V gene has CDR1 SNHLY and CDR2 FYNNEI. The CDR3 bases are TGTGCCAGCAAGGACAGGGGGCAGGGTAACGAGCAGTACTTC. Protein sequence: CASKDRGQGNEQYF.